Listed below are T cell receptor beta chains from one sample, sequenced in a study of CD8 T cells in ankylosing spondylitis. TCRdb re-derived calls from the 5' RACE reads in MiXCR, one entry per CDR3 protein. This sample has under 450,000 distinct CDR3 sequences, with more than 20% found just once. The sequenced sample was blood, either unsorted or a sorted T cell fraction (not recorded which). Receptors originate from a male donor with ankylosing spondylitis or in good health (not recorded which). CDR3s include the opening cysteine and the closing phenylalanine or tryptophan. D genes are given only for firm matches. The size field is filled for only some rows; it gives once, few, many or a size class.

J: TRBJ1-1; V: TRBV4-2; D: -; size: few; DNA: TGTGCCAGCAGCCTCGGGAGAGGTGAGAACACTGAAGCTTTCTTT; CDR3: CASSLGRGENTEAFF
J: TRBJ1-1; V: TRBV29-1; D: -; size: -; DNA: TGCAGCGTTGAAATCGTTACAGTGAACACTGAAGCTTTCTTT; CDR3: CSVEIVTVNTEAFF
J: TRBJ1-2; V: TRBV29-1; D: -; size: -; DNA: TGCAGCGTGGACGTCGGGGCTAACTATGGCTACACCTTC; CDR3: CSVDVGANYGYTF
J: TRBJ1-3; V: TRBV7-9; D: -; size: few; DNA: TGTGCCAGCAGCCTCCCGTACCGTGGAAACACCATATATTTT; CDR3: CASSLPYRGNTIYF
J: TRBJ2-7; V: TRBV4-1; D: TRBD2; size: -; DNA: TGCGCCAGCAGCCAAGTTAGTGGGGGCGGGGGGGTACAGTACTTC; CDR3: CASSQVSGGGGVQYF
J: TRBJ1-2; V: TRBV12-3/TRBV12-4; D: TRBD1; size: -; DNA: TGTGCCAGCAGTTTGAGGGGGCTTCAAGCGAACTATGGCTACACCTTC; CDR3: CASSLRGLQANYGYTF
J: TRBJ2-3; V: TRBV7-9; D: -; size: -; DNA: TGTGCCAGCAGGGATAAGTACAACACAGATACGCAGTATTTT; CDR3: CASRDKYNTDTQYF
J: TRBJ2-3; V: TRBV7-8; D: -; size: -; DNA: TGTGCCAGCAGCTTACCTCTAGTCAGCACAGATACGCAGTATTTT; CDR3: CASSLPLVSTDTQYF
J: TRBJ1-4; V: TRBV5-1; D: -; size: few; DNA: TGCGCCAGCGGTCCGGGACGTACTAATGAAAAACTGTTTTTT; CDR3: CASGPGRTNEKLFF
J: TRBJ2-5; V: TRBV5-5; D: -; size: -; DNA: TGTGCCAGCAGCTCGACCCGGACCCAGTACTTC; CDR3: CASSSTRTQYF
J: TRBJ2-7; V: TRBV20-1; D: -; size: few; DNA: TGCAGTGCTAGAGCCGACCCCAAACCCTACGAGCAGTACTTC; CDR3: CSARADPKPYEQYF
J: TRBJ2-1; V: TRBV11-1; D: TRBD2; size: -; DNA: TGTGCCACCCGCCAGGGGACTAGCGGGGGGGAGACCTACAATGAGCAGTTCTTC; CDR3: CATRQGTSGGETYNEQFF
J: TRBJ2-5; V: TRBV13; D: TRBD2; size: -; DNA: TGTGCCAGCAGCTCATTCCTCAGCGGGGGGGCCGAAGAGACCCAGTACTTC; CDR3: CASSSFLSGGAEETQYF
J: TRBJ2-5; V: TRBV2; D: -; size: -; DNA: TGTGCCAGCAGTGACCTAGGACAGGAGACCCAGTACTTC; CDR3: CASSDLGQETQYF
J: TRBJ2-3; V: TRBV7-2; D: -; size: many; DNA: TGTGCCAGCATATTAGACCCGCTTGGTACAGATACGCAGTATTTT; CDR3: CASILDPLGTDTQYF
J: TRBJ2-3; V: TRBV7-9; D: TRBD1; size: few; DNA: TGTGCCAGCAGCTCACAGGGGGAAGTCGGAGATACGCAGTATTTT; CDR3: CASSSQGEVGDTQYF
J: TRBJ2-7; V: TRBV29-1; D: TRBD1; size: few; DNA: TGCAGCGTTGAGGGACAGGGGCCCTCTTTCTCCTACGAGCAGTACTTC; CDR3: CSVEGQGPSFSYEQYF
J: TRBJ2-5; V: TRBV4-1; D: TRBD1; size: few; DNA: TGCGCCAGCAGCCAAGAGGGGACAGGGGGTTTCGAGACCCAGTACTTC; CDR3: CASSQEGTGGFETQYF
J: TRBJ2-7; V: TRBV12-3/TRBV12-4; D: -; size: -; DNA: TGTGCCAGCAGTTTACTGGGCAACTACGAGCAGTACTTC; CDR3: CASSLLGNYEQYF
J: TRBJ2-7; V: TRBV20-1; D: -; size: -; DNA: TGCAGTGCCCAGCCGGACACGTCAGGGAGGGAGCAGTACTTC; CDR3: CSAQPDTSGREQYF
J: TRBJ1-2; V: TRBV12-3/TRBV12-4; D: -; size: few; DNA: TGTGCCAGCAGCCCGACCGAGTCAGTCTATGGCTACACCTTC; CDR3: CASSPTESVYGYTF
J: TRBJ2-7; V: TRBV10-2; D: -; size: -; DNA: TGCGCCAGCAGTGAGATCAAATACGAGCAGTACTTC; CDR3: CASSEIKYEQYF
J: TRBJ2-7; V: TRBV29-1; D: -; size: -; DNA: TGCAGCGTTGTAATCGACAGACTAGCCTACGAGCAGTACTTC; CDR3: CSVVIDRLAYEQYF
J: TRBJ2-7; V: TRBV12-3/TRBV12-4; D: -; size: -; DNA: TGTGCCAGCCGGCCGGCGGGAACCTACGAGCAGTACTTC; CDR3: CASRPAGTYEQYF
J: TRBJ2-7; V: TRBV6-1; D: TRBD1; size: -; DNA: TGTGCCAGCAGACCAAGAGAGGGGGCCGAGCAGTACTTC; CDR3: CASRPREGAEQYF
J: TRBJ2-7; V: TRBV12-3/TRBV12-4; D: -; size: few; DNA: TGTGCCAGCAGTTCACCACTATTCTACGAGCAGTACTTC; CDR3: CASSSPLFYEQYF
J: TRBJ1-2; V: TRBV2; D: -; size: few; DNA: TGTGCCAGCAGTGAAGCGTGGAAAGGATTCGATGGCTACACCTTC; CDR3: CASSEAWKGFDGYTF
J: TRBJ2-6; V: TRBV7-6; D: TRBD1; size: -; DNA: TGTGCCAGCAGTACAGGGGTCCCTGGGGCCAACGTCCTGACTTTC; CDR3: CASSTGVPGANVLTF
J: TRBJ1-2; V: TRBV12-3/TRBV12-4; D: TRBD1; size: few; DNA: TGTGCCAGCAGTTACACCACCGGGACAGGGCTCGGGGATGGCTACACCTTC; CDR3: CASSYTTGTGLGDGYTF
J: TRBJ2-2; V: TRBV29-1; D: TRBD2; size: -; DNA: TGCAGCGTTGACATCCCGGGGGGTAACACCGGGGAGCTGTTTTTT; CDR3: CSVDIPGGNTGELFF
J: TRBJ2-1; V: TRBV10-3; D: TRBD2; size: -; DNA: TGTGCCATCAGCCCCGTAGTATCGGGGGGGCCCTCCTACAATGAGCAGTTCTTC; CDR3: CAISPVVSGGPSYNEQFF
J: TRBJ2-5; V: TRBV3-1; D: TRBD2; size: few; DNA: TGTGCCAGCAGCCAACGCTGGGGACTAGCGTGGGGGACCCAGTACTTC; CDR3: CASSQRWGLAWGTQYF
J: TRBJ2-3; V: TRBV11-2; D: -; size: few; DNA: TGTGCCAGCAGCGATGGTGGCGGGGGCCCCTACACAGATACGCAGTATTTT; CDR3: CASSDGGGGPYTDTQYF
J: TRBJ1-2; V: TRBV4-1; D: -; size: -; DNA: TGCGCCAGCAGCCACCCGACTGGAGCTAACTATGGCTACACCTTC; CDR3: CASSHPTGANYGYTF
J: TRBJ2-3; V: TRBV12-3/TRBV12-4; D: -; size: few; DNA: TGTGCCAGCAGTCTCTCCAGACTGGCGCAGTATTTT; CDR3: CASSLSRLAQYF
J: TRBJ1-1; V: TRBV7-2; D: -; size: -; DNA: TGTGCCAGCAGCCTCCCCTTGTGGGGGGGTTGGTTCTTT; CDR3: CASSLPLWGGWFF
J: TRBJ2-1; V: TRBV14; D: -; size: few; DNA: TGTGCCAGCAGCCAAGATCGGGGGGCTCCCTCCTACAATGAGCAGTTCTTC; CDR3: CASSQDRGAPSYNEQFF
J: TRBJ2-5; V: TRBV7-9; D: TRBD1; size: -; DNA: TGTGCCAGCAGCTTAGCGCCGGGACAGGAGGGGGAGACCCAGTACTTC; CDR3: CASSLAPGQEGETQYF
J: TRBJ2-7; V: TRBV2; D: TRBD2; size: few; DNA: TGTGCCAGCATGGGGACTAGCGGCTACGAGCAGTACTTC; CDR3: CASMGTSGYEQYF
J: TRBJ2-6; V: TRBV12-3/TRBV12-4; D: -; size: -; DNA: TGTGCCAGCAGTTTAGCCCAGGGCAGTAAACCGTCTGGGGCCAACGTCCTGACTTTC; CDR3: CASSLAQGSKPSGANVLTF
J: TRBJ2-1; V: TRBV2; D: TRBD1; size: -; DNA: TGTGCCAGCAGTGAAAGGACAGGGTCCAACAATGAGCAGTTCTTC; CDR3: CASSERTGSNNEQFF
J: TRBJ2-5; V: TRBV6-1; D: -; size: -; DNA: TGTGCCAGCAGCCCACGTCTCGGCGGACAAGAGACCCAGTACTTC; CDR3: CASSPRLGGQETQYF
J: TRBJ1-1; V: TRBV20-1; D: -; size: few; DNA: TGCAGTGCTTCGGGGGACACTGAAGCTTTCTTT; CDR3: CSASGDTEAFF
J: TRBJ2-3; V: TRBV11-2; D: -; size: few; DNA: TGTGCCAGCAGCTTAGAGGACCTCCCTGGGGATACGCAGTATTTT; CDR3: CASSLEDLPGDTQYF
J: TRBJ2-2; V: TRBV2; D: -; size: few; DNA: TGTGCCAGCGACGCAGGGATCGGCACCGGGGAGCTGTTTTTT; CDR3: CASDAGIGTGELFF
J: TRBJ2-7; V: TRBV12-3/TRBV12-4; D: -; size: few; DNA: TGTGCCAGCAGCCCCGACAACCTCGAGCAGTACTTC; CDR3: CASSPDNLEQYF
J: TRBJ2-7; V: TRBV6-1; D: -; size: once; DNA: TGTGCCAGCACCGCCGACGACTCCTACGAGCAGTACTTC; CDR3: CASTADDSYEQYF
J: TRBJ2-5; V: TRBV27; D: -; size: -; DNA: TGTGCCAGCAGTTTTAGTAGCAGCCAAGAGACCCAGTACTTC; CDR3: CASSFSSSQETQYF
J: TRBJ2-2; V: TRBV4-1; D: -; size: -; DNA: TGCGCCAGCAGCCAGGGGGCTGCGAACACCGGGGAGCTGTTTTTT; CDR3: CASSQGAANTGELFF
J: TRBJ2-3; V: TRBV14; D: -; size: -; DNA: TGTGCCAGCAGCCAAGTAGGTTCGGGAGATACGCAGTATTTT; CDR3: CASSQVGSGDTQYF
J: TRBJ2-7; V: TRBV7-9; D: -; size: -; DNA: TGTGCCAGCAGCTTAGCTTTCGGTCTGAGCTACGAGCAGTACTTC; CDR3: CASSLAFGLSYEQYF
J: TRBJ2-2; V: TRBV29-1; D: TRBD2; size: few; DNA: TGCAGCGTGACCCGGACTAGCGAAGAGACCGGGGAGCTGTTTTTT; CDR3: CSVTRTSEETGELFF
J: TRBJ2-2; V: TRBV12-3/TRBV12-4; D: TRBD2; size: -; DNA: TGTGCCAGCAGTGAAAGCGGGGAGCCAGGGGAGCTGTTTTTT; CDR3: CASSESGEPGELFF
J: TRBJ2-7; V: TRBV20-1; D: -; size: -; DNA: TGCAGTGCCACCGGCCCGGGATTTAGCTCCTACGAGCAGTACTTC; CDR3: CSATGPGFSSYEQYF
J: TRBJ2-1; V: TRBV12-3/TRBV12-4; D: -; size: -; DNA: TGTGCCAGCAGTTCTGGCCCTAACAATGAGCAGTTCTTC; CDR3: CASSSGPNNEQFF